The rows below give T cell receptor beta chains drawn from one sample of a study of T cells in Graves' hyperthyroidism and ophthalmopathy. MiXCR was run by TCRdb on the multiplex PCR reads, yielding one entry per CDR3 protein. The sample has a few hundred thousand distinct CDR3 sequences; 16% are singletons. What was sequenced was blood. The receptors derive from a woman aged 40 to 55 with Graves' ophthalmopathy. Each CDR3 is given with its conserved first and last residue. A D gene is named only where the DNA matches it firmly. Clone size is stated in some rows and not others, as once, few, many or a class when expanded.

clone size | J gene | D gene | V gene | CDR3 DNA | CDR3 protein
once | TRBJ2-6 | NA | TRBV6-1 | TGTGCCAGCCGCGGGGGCGGGACTGGGGCCAACGTCCTGACTTTC | CASRGGGTGANVLTF
NA | TRBJ1-6 | TRBD1 | TRBV20-1 | TGCGGTGCAAAGGGACAGGCGGATTCACCCCTCCACTTT | CGAKGQADSPLHF
many | TRBJ2-7 | TRBD1 | TRBV2 | TGTGCCAGCAAGAGGAGTCCAGGGGGCGGCCACGAGCAGTACTTC | CASKRSPGGGHEQYF
few | TRBJ2-1 | NA | TRBV10-3 | TGTGCCATCAGTGAGAGACAGGCGGATGAGCAGTTCTTC | CAISERQADEQFF
many | TRBJ1-5 | NA | TRBV10-3 | TGTGCCATCAGTGAGTCTGGCTATGAGGGCAATCAGCCCCAGCATTTT | CAISESGYEGNQPQHF
few | TRBJ1-1 | NA | TRBV19 | TGTGCCAGTACCATATACCGGGGCGGATTGAACACTGAAGCTTTCTTT | CASTIYRGGLNTEAFF
few | TRBJ1-1 | NA | TRBV18 | TGTGCCAGCTCACCAATGTTGATTAGTGGGGGACTGAACACTGAAGCTTTCTTT | CASSPMLISGGLNTEAFF
many | TRBJ2-1 | NA | TRBV11-2 | TGTGCCAGCAGCCGCTGGGGCAGGGATGAGCAGTTCTTC | CASSRWGRDEQFF
NA | TRBJ2-2 | NA | TRBV27 | TGTGCCAGCGGGCTTGCTGACACCGGGGAGCTGTTTTTT | CASGLADTGELFF
few | TRBJ2-1 | NA | TRBV6-1 | TGTGCCAGCAGTATCGCTACAAGGGAGCAGTTCTTC | CASSIATREQFF
NA | TRBJ1-1 | TRBD1 | TRBV14 | TGTGCCAGCAGCCGGGCAGGGGGTACGAATGAAGCTTTCTTT | CASSRAGGTNEAFF
NA | TRBJ1-4 | TRBD1 | TRBV6-2/TRBV6-3 | TGTGCCAGCAGTTACTACACAGGGGGCAAGGAAAAACTGTTTTTT | CASSYYTGGKEKLFF
many | TRBJ2-7 | TRBD2 | TRBV3-1 | TGTGCCAGCAGCCGTCTAGCGGAAAGCTCCTACGAGCAGTACTTC | CASSRLAESSYEQYF
once | TRBJ2-1 | TRBD2 | TRBV7-2 | TGTGCCAGCAGCTTAAGGAGACTAGCTGCTACCAATGAGCAGTTCTTC | CASSLRRLAATNEQFF
once | TRBJ1-3 | TRBD1 | TRBV4-1 | TGCGCCAGCAGCCAAGACAGGGACAGGAGCTCTGGAAACACCATATATTTT | CASSQDRDRSSGNTIYF
many | TRBJ2-7 | TRBD2 | TRBV20-1 | TGCAGTGCTAGAGAGCTCGGACTAGCGGTCTCCTACGAGCAGTACTTC | CSARELGLAVSYEQYF
many | TRBJ2-7 | NA | TRBV18 | TGTGCCAGCTCCAACCGGGAAGGAGACGAGCAGTACTTC | CASSNREGDEQYF
many | TRBJ2-5 | NA | TRBV10-3 | TGTGCCATCAGTGAGAATGTCGGCTCGTTAGAGACCCAGTACTTC | CAISENVGSLETQYF
few | TRBJ1-5 | TRBD1 | TRBV6-1 | TGTGCCTCCTGCAGACAGGGAGATCAGCCCCAGCATTTT | CASCRQGDQPQHF
many | TRBJ2-6 | NA | TRBV2 | TGTGCCAGCACCAGAGACAGATTTCTAGTCTCTGGGGCCAACGTCCTGACTTTC | CASTRDRFLVSGANVLTF
NA | TRBJ1-3 | NA | TRBV5-1 | TGCGCCAGCAGCTTGGATCCCTCTGGAAACACCATATATTTT | CASSLDPSGNTIYF
many | TRBJ2-2 | TRBD2 | TRBV7-3 | TGTGCCAGCAGCCCGGGGGGGCAGTCGAGGACCGGGGAGCTGTTTTTT | CASSPGGQSRTGELFF
NA | TRBJ2-1 | TRBD1 | TRBV29-1 | TGCAGCGTTGAAGATGGGGGACAGGGGGTGCATGAGCAGTTCTTC | CSVEDGGQGVHEQFF
NA | TRBJ1-2 | NA | TRBV28 | TGTGCCAGCTTCCCTCCAGGTTCCTATGGCTGCACCTTC | CASFPPGSYGCTF
NA | TRBJ2-2 | NA | TRBV5-6 | TGTGCCAGCAGCTTGGACTACACCGGGGAGCTGTTTTTT | CASSLDYTGELFF
many | TRBJ1-2 | NA | TRBV30 | TGTGCCTGGAGTACACTTGCGAGCTACACCTTC | CAWSTLASYTF
many | TRBJ1-3 | TRBD1 | TRBV20-1 | TGCAGTGCTAGTCTCGGGACAGCTGGAAACACCATATATTTT | CSASLGTAGNTIYF
NA | TRBJ1-1 | NA | TRBV4-1 | TGCGCCAGCAGCCAAGGGGACCGAAGGGGCCCTGAAGCTTTCTTT | CASSQGDRRGPEAFF
many | TRBJ2-4 | NA | TRBV28 | TGTGCCAGCAACCGGGACGGAGCCAAAAACATTCAGTACTTC | CASNRDGAKNIQYF
many | TRBJ2-1 | TRBD2 | TRBV5-1 | TGCGCCAGCAGCTTGGACGGTGGGCGGGGGGCGAACTACAATGAGCAGTTCTTC | CASSLDGGRGANYNEQFF
NA | TRBJ1-1 | NA | TRBV15 | TGTGCCACCAGCAGTTTACTGACAGCCAACACTGAAGCTTTCTTT | CATSSLLTANTEAFF
many | TRBJ2-5 | TRBD1 | TRBV5-1 | TGCGCCAGCACTATAGGGGGCCCCGACCAAGAGACCCAGTACTTC | CASTIGGPDQETQYF
few | TRBJ2-1 | TRBD1 | TRBV6-5 | TGTGCCAGCAGTTACAAGGGACAGGCTTATGAGCAGTTCTTC | CASSYKGQAYEQFF
many | TRBJ2-3 | NA | TRBV2 | TGTGCCAGCAGGGCAAAAATAGATACGCAGTATTTT | CASRAKIDTQYF
many | TRBJ2-5 | TRBD1 | TRBV11-2 | TGTGCCAGCAGCGCCAGGACAGGGGACCAAGAGACCCAGTACTTC | CASSARTGDQETQYF
many | TRBJ1-1 | TRBD1 | TRBV28 | TGTGCCAGCAGTTTAACGGGGGGACAGGGACCCACTGAAGCTTTCTTT | CASSLTGGQGPTEAFF
few | TRBJ1-1 | NA | TRBV2 | TGTGCCAGCACGTACGGCAGGGGGAACACTGAAGCTTTCTTT | CASTYGRGNTEAFF
many | TRBJ2-1 | NA | TRBV2 | TGTGCCAGCAGTGTGGGCAATGAGCAGTTCTTC | CASSVGNEQFF
few | TRBJ1-2 | NA | TRBV29-1 | TGCAGCGTATCTACAGGCGGCGGCTACACCTTC | CSVSTGGGYTF
many | TRBJ2-7 | NA | TRBV28 | TGTGCCAGCAGTTTTTGGTCAGGGCACTCCTACGAGCAGTACTTC | CASSFWSGHSYEQYF
NA | TRBJ2-2 | TRBD1 | TRBV12-3/TRBV12-4 | TGTGCCAGCAGTGACGACAGGGCAAACACCGGGGAGCTGTTTTTT | CASSDDRANTGELFF
few | TRBJ2-7 | TRBD1 | TRBV30 | TGTGCCTGGAGTGCCCCCGGACAGGGGCAAAGTTTGGAACAGTACTTC | CAWSAPGQGQSLEQYF